This TCR beta chain was identified during a study of T-cell memory formation after mild COVID-19. Study-wide background: For the most part, TCR clusters were specific to one donor.

Findings and caveats of the study: Among CD4+ contracting clones, most were CM and EM, and CD8+ ones EMRA.

TCRdb reanalysed the 5' RACE reads using MiXCR and keeps one entry per CDR3 protein. The sample consists of about 260,000 distinct CDR3 sequences, approximately 8% of them appearing once. On this clonotype itself: Its antigen is as yet unknown.

V lost 0 bases to trimming and J lost 4 bases, with 6 bases between them. The germline gives CDR1 MNHEY, CDR2 SVGAGI. The CDR3 length is 13 residues. The sequenced sample consisted of PBMCs or a T cell subset sorted from them (not recorded which). This rearrangement joins TRBV6-5 to TRBJ1-1; D gene unclear. This TCR derives from a man younger than 35 who had mild COVID-19 (a few samples of this study predate the infection). Cell type and time point are not known. The CDR3 sequence: CASSYSPITEAFF. The CDR3 DNA is TGTGCCAGCAGTTACTCTCCCATCACTGAAGCTTTCTTT.